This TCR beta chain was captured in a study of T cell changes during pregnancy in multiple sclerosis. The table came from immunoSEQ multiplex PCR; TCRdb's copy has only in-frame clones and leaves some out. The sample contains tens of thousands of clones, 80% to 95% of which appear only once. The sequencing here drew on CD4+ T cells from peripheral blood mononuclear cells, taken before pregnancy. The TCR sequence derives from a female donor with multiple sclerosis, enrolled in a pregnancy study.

The CDR3 is CASNRGTTEAFF. The CDR3 DNA sequence: TGTGCCAGTAACCGAGGGACTACTGAAGCTTTCTTT. This chain connects TRBV19 to TRBJ1-1; a weak D match, TRBD1 (5 bases). Trimming left V 7 bases short and J 5 bases short, with 11 bases between. In germline, CDR1 is LNHDA, CDR2 SQIVND (reference sequence). The length of the CDR3 is 12 residues.